There are many counts of the clone carrying this TCR beta chain. These data originate in a study of T cells in Graves' hyperthyroidism and ophthalmopathy. CDR1 and CDR2 (germline): SGHRS, YFSETQ. The CDR3 runs 14 residues. The J segment lost 0 bases and the V segment lost 5 bases, leaving 2 bases of the junction unmatched. The CDR3 regions of TCR beta were amplified from RNA transcripts. Carried out on the TCR CDR3, a first-round RT-PCR used the HTBI primer set. TCRdb redid the calling of the multiplex PCR reads with MiXCR, one entry per CDR3 protein. The table records a few hundred thousand distinct CDR3 sequences, 15% to 19% of them present only once.

The chain recombines TRBV5-1 with TRBJ1-1, with 9 bases that match TRBD1. The sample consisted of blood. This clonotype was sampled from a woman aged 18 to 35 with Graves' hyperthyroidism. The CDR3 spells CASSGQGMNTEAFF. CDR3 coding DNA: TGCGCCAGCAGTGGACAGGGGATGAACACTGAAGCTTTCTTT.